This T cell receptor (beta chain) was observed in a study of OX40 agonist ivuxolimab in advanced cancers. Study-wide findings and caveats: Among T cells, CD8+ cells averaged more expanded clones than CD4+ cells. Clones of CD4+ and CD8+ blood T cells grew by week 6 at doses of 0.1 to 3.0 mg/kg.

Details on this clone: As yet, its antigen is unknown.

V gave up 0 bases and J gave up 0 bases, with 11 bases separating them. The CDR3 contains 17 residues. CDR1 and CDR2 (germline): LGHNA, YSLEER. The method was immunoSEQ multiplex PCR; TCRdb's version includes in-frame clones alone and lacks a portion of them. The data show roughly 64,000 clones, 84% seen once. V gene TRBV4-3 combines with J gene TRBJ2-2; the D is unclear. Sequenced here: CD4+ or CD8+ T cells sorted from blood, sampled in a trial of the OX40 agonist ivuxolimab. The clonotype was recovered from an adult with an advanced solid tumor such as melanoma, head and neck, liver or kidney cancer. The CDR3 region is CASSQDFGRANTGELFF. Written as DNA, the CDR3 is TGCGCCAGCAGCCAAGATTTTGGCAGAGCGAACACCGGGGAGCTGTTTTTT.